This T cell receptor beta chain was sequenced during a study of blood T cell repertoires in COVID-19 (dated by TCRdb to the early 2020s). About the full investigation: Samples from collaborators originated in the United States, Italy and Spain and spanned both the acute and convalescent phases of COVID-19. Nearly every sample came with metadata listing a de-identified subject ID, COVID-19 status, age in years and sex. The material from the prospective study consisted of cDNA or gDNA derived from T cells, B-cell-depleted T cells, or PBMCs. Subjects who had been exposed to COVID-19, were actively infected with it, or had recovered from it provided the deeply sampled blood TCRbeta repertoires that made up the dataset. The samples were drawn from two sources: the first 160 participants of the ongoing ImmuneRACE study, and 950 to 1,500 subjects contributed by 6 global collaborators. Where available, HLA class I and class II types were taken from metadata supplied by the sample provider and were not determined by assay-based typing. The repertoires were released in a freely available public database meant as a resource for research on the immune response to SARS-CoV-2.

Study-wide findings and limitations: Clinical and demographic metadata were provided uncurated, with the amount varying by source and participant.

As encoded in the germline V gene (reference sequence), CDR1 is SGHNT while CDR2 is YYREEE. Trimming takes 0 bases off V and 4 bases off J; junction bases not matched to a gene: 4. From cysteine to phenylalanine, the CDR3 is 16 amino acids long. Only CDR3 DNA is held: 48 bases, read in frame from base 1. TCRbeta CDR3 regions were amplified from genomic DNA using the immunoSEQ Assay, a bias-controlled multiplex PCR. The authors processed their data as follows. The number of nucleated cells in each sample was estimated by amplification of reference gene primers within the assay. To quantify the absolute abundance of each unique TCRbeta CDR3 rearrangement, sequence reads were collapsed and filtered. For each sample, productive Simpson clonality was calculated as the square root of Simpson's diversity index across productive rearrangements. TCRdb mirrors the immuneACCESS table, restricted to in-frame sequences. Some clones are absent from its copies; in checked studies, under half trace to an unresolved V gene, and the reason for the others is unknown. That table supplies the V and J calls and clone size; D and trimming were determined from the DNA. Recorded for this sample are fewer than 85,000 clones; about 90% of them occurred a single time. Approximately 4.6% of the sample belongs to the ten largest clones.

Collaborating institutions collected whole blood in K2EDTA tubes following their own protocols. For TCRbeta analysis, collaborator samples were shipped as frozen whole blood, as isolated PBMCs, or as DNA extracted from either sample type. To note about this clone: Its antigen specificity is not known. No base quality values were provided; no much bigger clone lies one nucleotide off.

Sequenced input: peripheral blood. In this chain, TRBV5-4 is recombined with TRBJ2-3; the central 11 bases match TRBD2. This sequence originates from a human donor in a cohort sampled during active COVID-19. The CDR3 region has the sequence CASSLVVAGGPDTQYF. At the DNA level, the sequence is TGTGCCAGCAGCTTGGTGGTAGCGGGGGGGCCAGATACGCAGTATTTT.